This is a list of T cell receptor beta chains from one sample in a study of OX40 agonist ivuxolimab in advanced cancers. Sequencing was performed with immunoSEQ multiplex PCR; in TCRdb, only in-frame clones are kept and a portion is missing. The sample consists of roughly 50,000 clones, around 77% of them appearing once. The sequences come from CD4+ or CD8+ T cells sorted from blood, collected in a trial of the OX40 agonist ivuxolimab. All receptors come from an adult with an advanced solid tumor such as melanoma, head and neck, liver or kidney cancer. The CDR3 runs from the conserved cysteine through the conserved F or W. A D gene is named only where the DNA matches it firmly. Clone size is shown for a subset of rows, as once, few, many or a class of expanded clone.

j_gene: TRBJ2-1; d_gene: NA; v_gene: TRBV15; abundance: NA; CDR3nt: TGTGCCACCAGCAGAGGATACACCCCGCAACACAATGAGCAGTTCTTC; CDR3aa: CATSRGYTPQHNEQFF
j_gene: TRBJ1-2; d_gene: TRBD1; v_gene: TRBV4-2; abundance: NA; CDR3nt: TGTGCCAGCAGCCTCCATCAGGGGGAGGAGAACTATGGCTACACCTTC; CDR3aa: CASSLHQGEENYGYTF
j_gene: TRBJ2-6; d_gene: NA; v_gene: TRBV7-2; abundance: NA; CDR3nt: TGTGCCAGCAGCGCCCAGCCCACTAGACTCTCTGGGGCCAACGTCCTGACTTTC; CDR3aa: CASSAQPTRLSGANVLTF
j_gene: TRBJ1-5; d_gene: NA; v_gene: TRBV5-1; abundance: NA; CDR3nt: TGCGCCAGCAGCCAGGACAGCAATCAGCCCCAGCATTTT; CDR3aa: CASSQDSNQPQHF
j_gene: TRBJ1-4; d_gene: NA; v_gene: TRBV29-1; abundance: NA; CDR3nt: TGCAGCGTTTCCGGACCCGCAACTAATGAAAAACTGTTTTTT; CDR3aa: CSVSGPATNEKLFF
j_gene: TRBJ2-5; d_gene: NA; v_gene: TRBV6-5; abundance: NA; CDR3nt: TGTGCCAGTGGAGGCGGGCATCAGGAGACCCAGTACTTC; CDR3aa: CASGGGHQETQYF
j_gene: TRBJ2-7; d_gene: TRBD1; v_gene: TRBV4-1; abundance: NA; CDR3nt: TGCGCCAGCAGCCCCGGGACAGGCACCTACGAGCAGTACTTC; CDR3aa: CASSPGTGTYEQYF
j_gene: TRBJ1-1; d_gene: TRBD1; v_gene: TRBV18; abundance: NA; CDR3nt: TGTGCCAGCTCACCAGGGCAGGGGGCCCCTGAAGCTTTCTTT; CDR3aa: CASSPGQGAPEAFF
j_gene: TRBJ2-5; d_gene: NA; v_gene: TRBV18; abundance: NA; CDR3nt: TGTGCCAGCTCACAGGACCTCCAAGAGACCCAGTACTTC; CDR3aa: CASSQDLQETQYF
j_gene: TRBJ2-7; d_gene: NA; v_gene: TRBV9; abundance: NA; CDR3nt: TGTGCCAGCAGGGGGGCCTTACAGGTCTACGAGCAGTACTTC; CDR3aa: CASRGALQVYEQYF
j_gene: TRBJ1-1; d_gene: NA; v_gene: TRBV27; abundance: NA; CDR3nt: TGTGCCAGCACAGGGCTTCTAGGGACTGAAGCTTTCTTT; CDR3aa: CASTGLLGTEAFF
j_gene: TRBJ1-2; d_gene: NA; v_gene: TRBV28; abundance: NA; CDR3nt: TGTGCCAGCAGGGGGTCGGGAGAGAGCTACACCTTC; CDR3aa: CASRGSGESYTF
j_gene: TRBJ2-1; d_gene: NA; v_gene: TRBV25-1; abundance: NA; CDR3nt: TGTGCCAGCAGTGGGTTCGGGGGCCTCTCCTACAATGAGCAGTTCTTC; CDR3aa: CASSGFGGLSYNEQFF
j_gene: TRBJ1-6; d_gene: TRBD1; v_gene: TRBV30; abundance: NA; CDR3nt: TGTGCCTGGGGGACAGGTCATAATTCACCCCTCCACTTT; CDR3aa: CAWGTGHNSPLHF
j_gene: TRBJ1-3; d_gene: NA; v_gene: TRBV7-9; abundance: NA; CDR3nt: TGTGCCAGCAGCCGAGGGGAGGGGTGGCACACCATATATTTT; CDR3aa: CASSRGEGWHTIYF
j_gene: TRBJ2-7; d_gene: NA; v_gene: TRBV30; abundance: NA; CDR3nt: TGTGCCTGGAGTGCCCTCTACGAGCAGTACTTC; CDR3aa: CAWSALYEQYF
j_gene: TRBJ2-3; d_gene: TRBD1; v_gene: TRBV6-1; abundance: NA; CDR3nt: TGTGCCAGCAGTGAACCAGGGGGCACGGGTACGCAGTATTTT; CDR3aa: CASSEPGGTGTQYF
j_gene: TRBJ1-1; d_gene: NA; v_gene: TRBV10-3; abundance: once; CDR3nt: TGTGCCATCAGGGGGCAGTCGATGAACACTGAAGCTTTCTTT; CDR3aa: CAIRGQSMNTEAFF
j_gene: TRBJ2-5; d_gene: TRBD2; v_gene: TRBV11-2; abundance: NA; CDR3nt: TGTGCCAGCAGCGGCTCGGGAGGAGAGACCCAGTACTTC; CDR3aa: CASSGSGGETQYF
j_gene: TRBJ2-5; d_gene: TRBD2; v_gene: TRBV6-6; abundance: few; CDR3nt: TGTGCCAGCAACGGGGGGGCGGAGACCCAGTACTTC; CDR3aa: CASNGGAETQYF
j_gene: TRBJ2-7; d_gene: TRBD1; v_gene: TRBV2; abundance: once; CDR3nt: TGTGCCAGCAGTCCTGACAGGGGTCACGAGCAGTACTTC; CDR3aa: CASSPDRGHEQYF
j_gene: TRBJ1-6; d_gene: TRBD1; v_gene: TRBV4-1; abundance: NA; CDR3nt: TGCGCCAGCAGCCAACTCCAATACCGGGACAGGGGTACGAATTCACCCCTCCACTTT; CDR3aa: CASSQLQYRDRGTNSPLHF
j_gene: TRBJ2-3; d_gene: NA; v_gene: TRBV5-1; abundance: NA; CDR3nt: TGCGCCAGCAGCTTGGTGGGACCTAGCACAGATACGCAGTATTTT; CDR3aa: CASSLVGPSTDTQYF
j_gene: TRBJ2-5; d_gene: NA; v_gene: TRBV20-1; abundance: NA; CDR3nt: TGCAGTGCGAATTGGGGAGAGACCCAGTACTTC; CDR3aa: CSANWGETQYF
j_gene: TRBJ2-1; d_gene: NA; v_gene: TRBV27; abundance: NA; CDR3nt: TGTGCCAGCAGTTTACGGGGCGGACGGGGCAATGAGCAGTTCTTC; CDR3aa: CASSLRGGRGNEQFF
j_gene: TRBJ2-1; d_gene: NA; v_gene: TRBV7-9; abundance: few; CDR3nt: TGTGCCAGCAGCGCGGGACAGCCCTACTCCTACAATGAGCAGTTCTTC; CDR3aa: CASSAGQPYSYNEQFF
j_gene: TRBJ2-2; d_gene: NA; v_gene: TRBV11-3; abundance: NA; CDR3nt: TGTGCCAGCAGCTTGGGGGTATCGGGGGAGCTGTTTTTT; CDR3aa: CASSLGVSGELFF
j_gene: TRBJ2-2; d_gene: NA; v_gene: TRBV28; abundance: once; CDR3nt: TGTGCCAGCATCCCTTCCGGCACCGGGGAGCTGTTTTTT; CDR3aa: CASIPSGTGELFF
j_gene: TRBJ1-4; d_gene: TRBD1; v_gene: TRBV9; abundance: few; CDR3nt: TGTGCCAGCAGCGGGGAGGACAGGAGGGGAAAACTGTTTTTT; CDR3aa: CASSGEDRRGKLFF
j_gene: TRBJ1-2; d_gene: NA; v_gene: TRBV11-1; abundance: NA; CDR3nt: TGTGCCAGCAGCTTAAGCGGGACCGGGGGAGGCTACACCTTC; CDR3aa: CASSLSGTGGGYTF
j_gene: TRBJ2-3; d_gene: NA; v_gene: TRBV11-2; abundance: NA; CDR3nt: TGTGCCAGCAGCATACATGGGAAGATCACAGATACGCAGTATTTT; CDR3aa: CASSIHGKITDTQYF
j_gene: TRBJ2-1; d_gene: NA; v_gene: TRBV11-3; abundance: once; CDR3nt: TGTGCCAGCAGCTTAGCTCCACGCGGGGACTGGAATGAGCAGTTCTTC; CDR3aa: CASSLAPRGDWNEQFF
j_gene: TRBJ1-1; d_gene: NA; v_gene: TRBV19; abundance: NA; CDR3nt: TGTGCCAGTAGTGGTTTGAGTCGGGGGACTGAAGCTTTCTTT; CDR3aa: CASSGLSRGTEAFF
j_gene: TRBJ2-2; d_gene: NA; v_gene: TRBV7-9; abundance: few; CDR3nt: TGTGCCAGCAGCTTAGGGGGGTTCCGTCGTTCAAACACCGGGGAGCTGTTTTTT; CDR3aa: CASSLGGFRRSNTGELFF
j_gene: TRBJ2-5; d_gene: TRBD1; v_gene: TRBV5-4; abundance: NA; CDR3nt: TGTGCCAGCACGGGACAGGGCCAAGAGACCCAGTACTTC; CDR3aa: CASTGQGQETQYF
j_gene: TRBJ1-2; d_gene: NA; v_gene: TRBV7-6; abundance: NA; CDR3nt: TGTGCCAGCAGCTTAGCGGCAGGGGCAAACTATGGCTACACCTTC; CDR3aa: CASSLAAGANYGYTF